This T cell receptor (beta chain) was sequenced during a study of long-term antiretroviral therapy in people with HIV (dated 2022 in TCRdb). For context, the study as a whole: The earliest samples were collected about a decade before the 2015 WHO recommendation for immediate ART, when ART was typically delayed until CD4 counts fell. A retrospective serial study tested whether ART initiation and durable HIV suppression were associated with changes in peripheral blood TRB repertoire composition and diversity. From 30 adults with confirmed HIV infection, the cohort provided roughly 200 cryopreserved PBMC samples, gathered serially across a mean of about six years (range 1-12). Among the 25 to 30 participants with HIV, roughly eleven were female. Test extractions of a monoclonal T-cell line alongside 30 or so polyclonal samples showed no cross-contamination during QIAcube processing. The paper as a whole reports these results and caveats: Because pre-ART samples had limited cell numbers, profiling was done on unsorted PBMC rather than on sorted CD4+ and CD8+ T cells. HIV repertoires had narrower CDR3 length ranges than controls, and the network structure suggested an antigen-experienced repertoire that shifted only slightly toward naive after ART. Starting ART was linked to a significant rise in TRB diversity, yet even after long-term ART the diversity remained significantly lower than in transplant donor controls. Samples dated from the mid-2000s to the late 2010s, and the ART regimens used may be less effective than current ones. The repertoire was dominated across all time points by expanded TRB clones identified before ART initiation, although this dominance was seen to fluctuate and to decrease in many PLHIV after ART. Since PBMC availability was limited, sequencing covered only the TCR beta chain, with no alpha chain pairing. Inferences about post-ART repertoire changes are limited because no data were available on ART adherence, viral resistance or therapy changes.

Sequencing of the TRB variable region was done with the immunoSEQ hsTCRB v3.0 assay at survey level resolution. TRB sequencing targeted a depth of roughly 40,000-55,000 T-cell genomes per sample. Pooled TRB libraries were sequenced on an Illumina MiSeq with a v3 150-cycle kit. As for how the authors treated the data: Repertoire analysis was run in R within a reproducible Nextflow workflow that covered QC, data transformation and analysis. LymphoSeq2, an R package for exploring AIRR-Seq data, was used to implement the custom analyses. Several samples that produced fewer than 5000 total TRB sequences were removed, so 150 to 200 HIV repertoires were analyzed. Of the roughly 190 retained HIV repertoires, over 55 were collected before and around 130 after ART initiation. Repertoires were downsampled to 5000 TRB nucleotide sequences, with summary statistics averaged over 100 downsampling iterations. The analysis kept only TRB sequences whose CDR3 regions were at least seven amino acids long. Diversity was measured with a Shannon entropy-derived clonality score and the Gini coefficient. Repertoire networks linked the top 5000 CDR3 amino acid sequences whenever two sequences differed by an edit distance of one. For TRB CDR3 amino acid sequences, GLIPH2 was used to predict antigen specificity groups and MHC restriction. To flag known associations with CMV, EBV, HIV or tissue antigens, CDR3 amino acid sequences were compared against VDJdb and McPAS-TCR. Pre-ART, post-ART and control groups were compared with Wilcoxon signed-rank tests and Holm-Bonferroni correction. Sourced from immuneACCESS, this table was stored by TCRdb with only in-frame sequences that have V and J called. A share of the clones is absent; for the studies checked, an unresolved V gene accounts for under half, and the remainder has no known explanation. V, J and clone size derive from that table, while D and trimming were established from the DNA sequence. This sample lists about 33,000 clones; 70% to 80% were detected once. The biggest ten clones account for around 7.4% of the sample.

About this clone itself: What this receptor recognizes is not known. No much larger clonotype is one base removed from it; base qualities were not supplied.

To be included, a participant needed at least one PBMC sample from before ART initiation plus at least two post-ART samples. Every participant with HIV received treatment in the United States of America. Before DNA extraction, cryopreserved samples of roughly 1-10 million PBMC were thawed and washed. At the time of the earliest PBMC sample for each participant with HIV, ages ranged from about 23 to 60 years. PBMC samples were contributed by each participant from 1-4 timepoints before ART initiation and 2-8 timepoints after ART initiation, with a median of 7 samples. Serial HIV viral load, CD4+ T-cell count, ART history and demographic data were obtained for every participant. Genomic DNA was extracted from unsorted PBMC with a Qiagen kit on a QIAcube, processed in batches of 12 samples. Deletion took 5 bases off V and 4 bases off J, with a span of 14 bases between the germline ends. Looking up the germline V gene (reference sequence) yields CDR1 SEHNR and CDR2 FQNEAQ. Reading from cysteine to phenylalanine, the CDR3 counts 15 amino acids. Only the CDR3 region is kept as DNA, spanning 45 bases read in frame from base 1.

The input for sequencing was unsorted PBMCs, taken 2 years after starting antiretroviral therapy. This sequence originates from a woman between 45 and 60 years old with HIV. Here the chain combines TRBV7-9 and TRBJ1-4, with the identity of the D gene unclear. The DNA reads TGTGCCAGCAGCCCCAAAGGCCTGATTAATGAAAAACTGTTTTTT. This translates into CASSPKGLINEKLFF.